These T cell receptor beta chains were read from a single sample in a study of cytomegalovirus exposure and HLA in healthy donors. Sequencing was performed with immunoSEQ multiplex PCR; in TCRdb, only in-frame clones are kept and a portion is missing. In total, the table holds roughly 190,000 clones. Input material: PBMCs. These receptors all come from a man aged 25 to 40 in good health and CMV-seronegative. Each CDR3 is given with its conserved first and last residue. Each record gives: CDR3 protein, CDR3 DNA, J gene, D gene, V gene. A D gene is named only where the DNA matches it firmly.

CDR3aa: CASSQQGVGNTIYF; CDR3nt: TGCGCCAGCAGCCAACAGGGGGTCGGAAACACCATATATTTT; j_gene: TRBJ1-3; d_gene: TRBD1; v_gene: TRBV5-1
CDR3aa: CASSEGAGFPYEQYF; CDR3nt: TGTGCCAGCAGTGAAGGGGCAGGCTTCCCATACGAGCAGTACTTC; j_gene: TRBJ2-7; d_gene: NA; v_gene: TRBV6-1
CDR3aa: CASPGLAGARNTGELFF; CDR3nt: TGTGCCAGCCCCGGACTAGCGGGAGCCAGAAACACCGGGGAGCTGTTTTTT; j_gene: TRBJ2-2; d_gene: TRBD2; v_gene: TRBV7-9
CDR3aa: CASSLWERGDTQYF; CDR3nt: TGCGCCAGCAGCTTGTGGGAGAGGGGGGATACGCAGTATTTT; j_gene: TRBJ2-3; d_gene: NA; v_gene: TRBV5-1
CDR3aa: CASRRGGVSYGYTF; CDR3nt: TGTGCCAGCAGACGGGGTGGTGTGTCCTATGGCTACACCTTC; j_gene: TRBJ1-2; d_gene: NA; v_gene: TRBV28
CDR3aa: CASSQVTAASYNSPLHF; CDR3nt: TGCGCCAGCAGCCAAGTGACAGCCGCCTCCTATAATTCACCCCTCCACTTT; j_gene: TRBJ1-6; d_gene: NA; v_gene: TRBV4-1
CDR3aa: CASSPDRGHQPQHF; CDR3nt: TGTGCCAGCAGCCCGGACAGGGGGCATCAGCCCCAGCATTTT; j_gene: TRBJ1-5; d_gene: TRBD1; v_gene: TRBV9
CDR3aa: CASSLGGSEEKLFF; CDR3nt: TGTGCCAGCAGTTTGGGGGGTTCGGAAGAAAAACTGTTTTTT; j_gene: TRBJ1-4; d_gene: NA; v_gene: TRBV28
CDR3aa: CASSFSGGRLDTQYF; CDR3nt: TGTGCCAGCAGCTTCTCCGGGGGGCGGTTGGATACGCAGTATTTT; j_gene: TRBJ2-3; d_gene: NA; v_gene: TRBV7-6
CDR3aa: CASSLGTSVNTGELFF; CDR3nt: TGCGCCAGCAGCCTAGGGACTAGCGTGAACACCGGGGAGCTGTTTTTT; j_gene: TRBJ2-2; d_gene: TRBD2; v_gene: TRBV5-1
CDR3aa: CAWTLAPNTGELFF; CDR3nt: TGTGCCTGGACCCTAGCGCCCAACACCGGGGAGCTGTTTTTT; j_gene: TRBJ2-2; d_gene: NA; v_gene: TRBV30